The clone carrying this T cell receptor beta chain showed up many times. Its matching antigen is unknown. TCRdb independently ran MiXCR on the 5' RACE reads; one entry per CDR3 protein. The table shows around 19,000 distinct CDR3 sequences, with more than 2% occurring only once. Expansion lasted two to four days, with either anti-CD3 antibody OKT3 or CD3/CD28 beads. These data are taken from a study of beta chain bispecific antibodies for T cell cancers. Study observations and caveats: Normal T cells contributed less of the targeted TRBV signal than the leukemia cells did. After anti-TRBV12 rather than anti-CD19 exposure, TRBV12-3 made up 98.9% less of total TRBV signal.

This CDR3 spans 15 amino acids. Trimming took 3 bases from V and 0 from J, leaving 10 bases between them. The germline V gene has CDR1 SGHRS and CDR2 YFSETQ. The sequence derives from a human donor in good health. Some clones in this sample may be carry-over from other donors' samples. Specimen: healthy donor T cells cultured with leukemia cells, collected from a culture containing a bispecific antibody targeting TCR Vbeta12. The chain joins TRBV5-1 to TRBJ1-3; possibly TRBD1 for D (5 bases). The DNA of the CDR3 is TGCGCCAGCAGCTGGGACGGAAGCTCTGGAAACACCATATATTTT. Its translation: CASSWDGSSGNTIYF.